Listed here are 13 T cell receptor beta chains from one sample, sequenced in a study of regulatory T cells in long-lasting Graves disease. To make TCR beta libraries, researchers used iRepertoire HTBI primers and Arm-PCR of CDR3 regions. TCRdb ran MiXCR on the multiplex PCR reads and lists one entry per CDR3 protein. The data contain 400,000 or so distinct CDR3 sequences, about 20% of them singletons. Specified time point: persistent/refractory GD, antithyroid drugs over 5 years with positive TRAb. The TCR library was made from RNA that had been extracted from PBMCs in TRIzol. Sample: peripheral blood mononuclear cells (PBMCs), taken when the disease was refractory, from a patient treated with antithyroid drugs. The source is a female donor with Graves disease.

V is TRBV12-3 or TRBV12-4 and J is TRBJ1-5; TRBD1 matches at 8 bases. This CDR3 is built from 16 residues. Trimming cost V 3 bases and J 2 bases; bases outside gene matches: 6. CDR3 loop: CASSFNGQGGNQPQHF. CDR3 in DNA: TGTGCCAGCAGTTTCAACGGACAGGGTGGCAATCAGCCCCAGCATTTT.

This clonotype has a single count. A much larger clone differs by one base, so this may be a read error. V usage is TRBV27 and J usage is TRBJ2-7; 9 positions match TRBD1. Germline values: CDR1 MNHEY, CDR2 SMNVEV (reference sequence). J gave up 2 bases and V 8 bases, and 4 bases lay outside the gene matches. The CDR3 runs 13 residues. The CDR3 sequence is CASLRDRAYEQYF. In DNA form, the CDR3 reads TGTGCCAGCCTCCGGGACAGGGCCTACGAGCAGTACTTC.

This clonotype was picked up many times. V is TRBV28 and J is TRBJ2-7, with 9 bases identical to TRBD1. The V and J ends lost 7 bases and 6 bases, in that order; junction bases with no gene match: 13. Germline CDR1 MDHEN, CDR2 SYDVKM. This CDR3 is built from 15 residues. The CDR3 loop reads CASTPSDRGLGEQYF. CDR3 bases: TGTGCCAGCACCCCTTCGGACAGGGGTCTTGGCGAGCAGTACTTC.

Remarks on this clonotype: One junction end disagrees with the germline gene, perhaps due to a read error. The rearrangement uses TRBV27 and TRBJ2-5, with 8 bases fitting TRBD1. Germline CDR1 is MNHEY and CDR2 is SMNVEV (reference sequence). CDR3 size: 16 residues. The CDR3 reads CASSLSRDRGEESQYF. CDR3 in DNA: TGTGCCAGCAGTTTGTCACGAGACAGGGGAGAAGAGTCCCAGTACTTC.

This chain connects TRBV24-1 to TRBJ2-2; 9 bases match TRBD1. Germline CDR1 KGHDR, CDR2 SFDVKD. The CDR3 totals 18 residues. The V segment lost 4 bases and the J segment 3 bases; nucleotides outside the gene matches: 11. The CDR3 spells CATSDPRDRAHDTGELFF. The CDR3 DNA follows: TGTGCCACCAGTGACCCCCGGGACAGGGCTCACGACACCGGGGAGCTGTTTTTT.

This clonotype was counted ten times or more. The rearrangement joins TRBV29-1 to TRBJ1-1; no clear D. V shed 2 bases and J shed 3 bases, with 7 bases lying between them. The CDR3 runs 12 residues. Looked up from germline, CDR1 is SQVTM and CDR2 is ANQGSEA. The chain's CDR3 is CSVESGDTEAFF. The CDR3, as DNA: TGCAGCGTTGAATCCGGAGACACTGAAGCTTTCTTT.

The chain links TRBV4-1 to TRBJ1-2, with TRBD1 identical over 7 bases. V lost 4 bases, J lost 2 bases, and 16 bases stayed unmatched. The CDR3 sequence is 18 residues long. CDR1 and CDR2 (germline): MGHRA, YSYEKL. The DNA of the CDR3 is TGCGCCAGCAGCCCAGATGGGACAGCCCTCTACCTAAACTATGGCTACACCTTC. Translating it yields CASSPDGTALYLNYGYTF.

The chain is built from TRBV10-3 and TRBJ1-3; 7 bases are shared with TRBD1. Trimming cost V 9 bases and J 4 bases; bases outside gene matches: 6. The germline CDR1 and CDR2 sequences are ENHRY and SYGVKD. This CDR3 has 13 residues. The CDR3 reads CAIKGTDGNTIYF. The CDR3 DNA follows: TGTGCCATTAAAGGGACAGACGGAAACACCATATATTTT.

This clonotype showed up many times. V is TRBV29-1 and J is TRBJ1-1; D remains unclear. Trimming cost V 6 bases and J 7 bases, with 12 bases left between them. The CDR3 totals 11 residues. Germline-derived CDR1 and CDR2 are SQVTM and ANQGSEA. CDR3 DNA sequence: TGCAGCGTAGGATCGTCGATTGAAGCTTTCTTT. Translating gives CSVGSSIEAFF.

This clonotype showed up just a few times. The chain carries TRBV6-1 and TRBJ2-6; D is unclear. CDR1 and CDR2 (germline): MNHNS, SASEGT. The V gene lost 5 bases and the J gene lost 3 bases, with 11 bases spanning the gap. This CDR3 comprises 15 residues. The CDR3 bases are TGTGCCAGCAGTCCCTATCAGCTTGGGGCCAACGTCCTGACTTTC. Its protein is CASSPYQLGANVLTF.

This clonotype was counted only a few times. The rearrangement joins TRBV6-1 to TRBJ2-7; tentative D call: TRBD1 (6 bases). V lost 7 bases to trimming and J lost 0 bases, with 19 bases between them. Germline V gene sequence: CDR1 MNHNS, CDR2 SASEGT. This CDR3 has 16 residues. The CDR3 bases are TGTGCCAGCACACCGGACAGCACCTCAAGCTCCTACGAGCAGTACTTC. Translation: CASTPDSTSSSYEQYF.

Of note for this clonotype: A much larger clone differs by one base, so this may be a read error. The chain links TRBV10-3 to TRBJ1-6; 8 nucleotides align to TRBD1. This CDR3 comprises 15 residues. Germline V gives CDR1 ENHRY, CDR2 SYGVKD. The CDR3 here is CAISEGQGYNSSLHF. In nucleotides, the CDR3 is TGTGCCATCAGTGAGGGACAGGGCTATAATTCATCCCTCCACTTT.

J is TRBJ2-1 and V is TRBV14, with TRBD1 as a possible D gene (6 bases). Per the germline V gene, CDR1 is SGHDN and CDR2 is FVKESK. This CDR3 has 12 amino acids. Deletions cut 8 bases from V and 6 bases from J, with 11 bases between. CDR3 amino acids: CASEQGSNEQFF. Here the CDR3 DNA reads TGTGCCAGCGAACAGGGTAGCAATGAGCAGTTCTTC.